Given below is one TCR beta chain in context. The data were obtained in a study of regulatory T cells in long-lasting Graves disease. As for time point: newly diagnosed GD, antithyroid drugs for less than 3 months. PBMC-derived RNA was used for the TCR library. Germline V lookup: CDR1 MNHNS, CDR2 SASEGT. V lost 6 bases and J lost 0, with 15 bases in between. This CDR3 has 15 residues. Sequencing libraries for TCR beta were prepared with iRepertoire HTBI primers and Arm-PCR of CDR3 regions. Each CDR3 protein gets one entry after TCRdb re-called the multiplex PCR reads with MiXCR. The sample consists of around 400,000 distinct CDR3 sequences, 15% of them appearing once. The sample was also linked to a second study, of T cells in Graves' hyperthyroidism and ophthalmopathy.

Sequenced here: peripheral blood mononuclear cells (PBMCs), sampled at new diagnosis, from a patient treated with antithyroid drugs. The J gene is TRBJ2-7, the V gene TRBV6-1, with D possibly TRBD1 on 6 matching bases. The TCR originated in a woman in her thirties or forties with Graves disease. CDR3 nucleotides: TGTGCCAGCAGCTGGACAGAAACTTTCTCCTACGAGCAGTACTTC. Translation gives CASSWTETFSYEQYF.